This TCR beta chain originates from a study of human T cells and chemical hapten exposure. The study, taken as a whole, reports: TCRs at high frequency, those above 1 in 1000, did not change with DPC sensitization.

Individual cDNA molecules (in the library) carried attached unique molecular identifiers. TCRdb ran MiXCR on the RACE reads and lists one entry per CDR3 protein. The table includes 87,000 or so distinct CDR3 sequences, roughly 9.1% detected once. Per germline, CDR1 MNHNS and CDR2 SASEGT. Trimming removed 9 bases at V and 5 bases at J, with 10 bases between. This CDR3 has 11 amino acids. This clonotype was counted only a few times. Its antigen is unknown. Sample time point: pre-sensitization, week 0. Treatment meaning: therapeutic diphenylcyclopropenone sensitization with weekly scalp DPC. Someone pulled total RNA out of unfractionated whole blood.

The sequence was collected from a woman aged 35 to 49 with alopecia areata. Some clones in this sample may be carry-over from other donors' samples. The material was whole blood, obtained in connection with sensitization to the hapten diphenylcyclopropenone (DPC). V gene TRBV6-1 combines with J gene TRBJ1-2, with D unclear. CDR3 region: CASRQAYGYTF. CDR3 sequence (DNA): TGTGCCAGTCGACAAGCATATGGCTACACCTTC.